This TCR beta chain was recorded in a study of blood T cell repertoires in COVID-19 (dated by TCRdb to the early 2020s). About the investigation overall: The collaborator samples originated in the United States, Italy and Spain and spanned the acute and convalescent phases of COVID-19. The dataset comprised deeply sampled blood TCRbeta repertoires from subjects exposed to, actively infected with, or recovered from COVID-19. The repertoires were released in a freely available public database intended as a resource for research on the immune response to SARS-CoV-2. Where HLA class I and class II types were available, the types were taken from metadata supplied by the sample provider, not from assay-based typing. Samples were obtained from the ongoing ImmuneRACE study (first 160 participants) and from over 1,000 subjects provided by 6 global collaborators. A de-identified subject ID, COVID-19 status, age in years and sex were almost always included in the sample metadata. The material from the prospective study consisted of cDNA or gDNA derived from T cells, B-cell-depleted T cells, or PBMCs.

In the prospective study, participants were about 18 to 90 years old, resided in about two dozen geographic areas of the United States, and were enrolled through a virtual design. Cohort assignment in the prospective study relied on participant-reported clinical history from a screening survey and a study questionnaire. A participant counted as exposed if, within 2 weeks of entering the study, that participant had been in contact with someone who had a PCR-confirmed or clinician-diagnosed COVID-19 case. In the prospective study, mobile phlebotomists collected whole blood, serum and a nasopharyngeal or oropharyngeal swab from each participant. Over a 2-month period, participants in the prospective study had the option of providing additional blood draws and questionnaires. Before DNA extraction, blood samples from the prospective study were shipped at room temperature or frozen. Notes on this clone: The antigen this receptor binds is unknown. Within one base of it there is no much larger clone, and no base qualities were kept.

TCRbeta CDR3 regions were amplified from genomic DNA using the immunoSEQ Assay, a bias-controlled multiplex PCR. The paper's data handling went like this. The number of nucleated cells in each sample was estimated from the amplification of reference gene primers within the assay. To quantify the absolute abundance of each unique TCRbeta CDR3 rearrangement, sequence reads were collapsed and filtered. For each sample, productive Simpson clonality was calculated as the square root of Simpson's diversity index over productive rearrangements. The table was pulled from immuneACCESS by TCRdb, which kept in-frame rearrangements only. Such tables lose some clones; where checked, under half of the loss comes from unresolved V genes, and the rest has no known cause. V, J and clone size derive from that table, while D and trimming were established from the DNA sequence. This sample comprises about 230,000 clones, 80% to 90% of them detected only once. The ten largest make up around 3.6% of the sample.

What the authors observed across the whole study: Clinical and demographic metadata were provided uncurated, with the amount varying by source and participant.

V and J lose 4 bases and 7 bases, and a span of 19 bases separates them. Looking up the germline V gene (reference sequence) yields CDR1 LNHDA and CDR2 SQIVND. Inclusive of the bounding cysteine and phenylalanine, the CDR3 is 15 residues long. Solely the CDR3 DNA is kept, with 45 bases framed from the first base. Material for sequencing was PBMCs or T cells enriched from blood (not recorded which). This receptor was taken from a woman in her 30s who had been exposed to COVID-19. Rearrangement joined TRBV19 to TRBJ1-1; the D gene is perhaps TRBD1, on 5 matching bases. The DNA reads TGTGCCAGTAGTAGGACAAGTTTCGGCTACGATGAAGCTTTCTTT. This translates into CASSRTSFGYDEAFF.